This T cell receptor (beta chain) was identified in a study of T cells in Graves' hyperthyroidism and ophthalmopathy. This clonotype was detected ten times or more. The CDR3 totals 10 residues. V lost 4 bases to trimming and J lost 11 bases, with 11 bases between them. Looked up from germline, CDR1 is SQVTM and CDR2 is ANQGSEA. Researchers amplified the TCR beta CDR3 regions from RNA transcripts. TCR CDR3 underwent first-round RT-PCR with the HTBI primer set. A single record per CDR3 protein comes from TCRdb applying MiXCR to the multiplex PCR reads. This table has around 300,000 distinct CDR3 sequences, about 15% appearing once.

The clonotype originates from a woman in her 30s with Graves' hyperthyroidism. The specimen was blood. The chain links TRBV29-1 to TRBJ1-1; D not resolved. CDR3 sequence (DNA): TGCAGCGTTGGTCTGGGGATGGCTTTCTTT. This gives the protein CSVGLGMAFF.